This T cell receptor (beta chain) originates from a study of T cells after posttransplantation cyclophosphamide (dated by TCRdb to 2015 to 2016). Study-wide context: Using TRB sequencing, the study followed how the T cell repertoire rebuilt after myeloablative bone marrow transplantation with posttransplantation cyclophosphamide given as GVHD prophylaxis. In 3 patients, up to about 3 additional blood samples taken between 2 and 5.2 years after transplant also underwent TRB sequencing, as did pretransplant blood from 4 patients. Public TRB sequences were checked against a database of over 3,500 sequences associated with responses to pathogens, tumor antigens, self-antigens and alloantigens. Antigen receptor sequencing covered samples from about 40 PTCy-treated patients and 16 of their related bone marrow donors. Because TRA and TRB clonality were tightly correlated in fewer than 10 samples, subsequent TCR analyses were focused on TRB only. TRB sequencing was performed on blood from all 35 or so PTCy patients with 1-year posttransplant specimens. The paper's findings and limits, for the study overall: The TRB repertoires of T cells infiltrating skin or the GI tract showed only limited overlap with the TRB repertoires found in blood. Across roughly 49 patients, TRB clonality was highly associated with recipient CMV seropositivity and CMV reactivation, and diversity in PTCy patients was similar to diversity in CNI/methotrexate controls. Donor-recipient similarity was low at 1-2 months but rose over the first year, and later blood repertoires were often dominated by donor CD8+ memory clones.

A note on this clone: The antigen it binds to is not known. Qualities for individual bases were not recorded, and no much larger clone is one base off.

CDR1 is given as MNHEY and CDR2 as SMNVEV, both from the germline V gene (reference sequence). From the cysteine up to the phenylalanine, the CDR3 has a length of 16 residues. The kept DNA is CDR3 alone, 48 bases in frame from the first base. V is clipped by 4 bases and J by 3 bases, and the sequence between their germline boundaries is 19 bases long. To count as naive, T cells had to be viable CD3+CD4+ or CD3+CD8+ cells with a CCR7+CD45RA+CD45RO-CD95-CD27+CD28+ profile. Related bone marrow donors provided peripheral blood samples on the day of marrow donation. Peripheral blood and bone marrow mononuclear cells were isolated by Ficoll-Hypaque density centrifugation and cryopreserved. CD4+ and CD8+ T cells, including naive and memory subsets, were sorted by FACS using a FACSAria II. TRB sequencing was run on genomic DNA with either the immunoSEQ assay at survey resolution or the hsTCRB kit. On the study's bioinformatics: The immunoSEQ software was used for initial read processing, and the LymphoSeq R package was used for repertoire analyses. Clonality was computed as 1 minus normalized Shannon entropy, and a Gini coefficient was also calculated for each TRB dataset. Phenotypes of unsorted samples were inferred by mapping TRB sequences from sorted subsets of the recipient or donor onto unsorted samples of the same recipient. TCRdb's version of the immuneACCESS table is confined to in-frame rearrangements and falls short of the full clone set. An unresolved V gene accounts for under half of the shortfall where checked; the remainder is of unknown origin. V, J and clone size derive from that table, while D and trimming were established from the DNA sequence. This sample comprises about 22,000 clones, less than 98% of them detected only once. The top ten clonotypes cover about 0.12% of the sample.

The source material was naive CD4+ T cells sorted from PBMCs. This TCR derives from a man in his forties or fifties in good health, CMV-negative, and a related stem cell transplant donor. Recombination connected TRBV27 to TRBJ2-7; perhaps TRBD1 is the D gene, with 6 bases matching. The DNA reads TGTGCCAGCAGTTCTACTCCAGGGGTGGGCCTCTACGAGCAGTACTTC. Its protein product is CASSSTPGVGLYEQYF.